The 14 T cell receptor beta chains presented below share a single source sample, sequenced in a study of CD8 T cells in ankylosing spondylitis. In TCRdb, the 5' RACE reads were re-called with MiXCR into one record per CDR3 protein. The sample carries roughly 150,000 distinct CDR3 sequences, more than 5.5% recorded once. The sample taken for sequencing was blood, either unsorted or a sorted T cell fraction (not recorded which). Receptor source: a female donor with ankylosing spondylitis or in good health (not recorded which).

This clonotype appeared many times. The junction differs from germline at one of its ends, possibly a read error. The chain links TRBV7-7 to TRBJ2-3, with D unclear. Germline V CDR1 and CDR2: SSHAT, FNYEAQ (reference sequence). The CDR3 sequence is 15 residues long. The CDR3 region has the DNA TGTGCTAGCAGCTTAGGTCCTAGGGCCACAGATACGCAGTATTTT. It specifies CASSLGPRATDTQYF. The full variable domain, with the rest looked up from reference TRBV7-7 and TRBJ2-3, is GAGVSQSPRYKVTKRGQDVTLRCDPISSHATLYWYQQALGQGPEFLTYFNYEAQPDKSGLPSDRFSAERPEGSISTLTIQRTEQRDSAMYRCASSLGPRATDTQYFGPGTRLTVL.

This clonotype was counted at least ten times. The chain joins TRBV20-1 to TRBJ1-1; D unclear. Germline V gene sequence: CDR1 DFQATT, CDR2 SNEGSKA (reference sequence). This CDR3 is 11 amino acids long. V lost 3 bases, J lost 10 bases, and 12 bases lay in between. DNA for the CDR3: TGCAGTGCTAGCCAGCTCTTGGCAGCTTTCTTT. Its translation is CSASQLLAAFF.

On this clonotype itself: It may be a read error: a sequence one base away is much more abundant. CDR3 sequence: CVSSPHYDGATNEKLFF. In DNA, the CDR3 is TGTGTCAGCAGCCCACACTATGACGGTGCAACTAATGAAAAACTGTTTTTT. The chain combines TRBV16 with TRBJ1-4, with D hard to call. CDR1 is KGHSY and CDR2 is FQNENV in the germline V gene. The CDR3 is 17 residues long.

This clonotype was detected only a few times. The rearrangement uses TRBV20-1 and TRBJ1-1; 7 bases are shared with TRBD1. CDR3 length equals 14 residues. Germline lookup yields CDR1 DFQATT and CDR2 SNEGSKA (reference sequence). J was trimmed by 4 bases and V by 3 bases; bases with no gene match: 8. In DNA form, the CDR3 reads TGCAGTGCTAGTGATGGGAACAGGGGCACTGAAGCTTTCTTT. Residues: CSASDGNRGTEAFF.

This clonotype was picked up many times. J is TRBJ2-1 and V is TRBV4-3; possibly TRBD1 or TRBD2 for D (6 bases each). Between the trimmed V and J ends, which lost 2 bases and 7 bases, there was a span of 9 bases. The CDR3 length is 13 residues. CDR1 and CDR2 (germline): LGHNA, YSLEER. CDR3 residues: CASSQLGGNEQFF. As DNA, the CDR3 is TGCGCCAGCAGCCAATTAGGGGGGAATGAGCAGTTCTTC.

At least ten counts were recorded for this clonotype. This chain connects TRBV4-3 to TRBJ1-5; D is ambiguous. The CDR3 spans 14 residues. Germline CDR1 reads LGHNA; CDR2 reads YSLEER. Trimming removed 1 base at V and 7 bases at J, with 11 bases between. DNA for the CDR3: TGCGCCAGCAGCCAAGGGATGAGTGAGCAGCCCCAGCATTTT. This sequence encodes CASSQGMSEQPQHF.

V is TRBV5-6 and J is TRBJ1-4; D gene uncertain. The CDR3 loop spans 13 amino acids. The V and J ends lost 0 bases and 8 bases respectively, with 8 bases between them. Germline lookup yields CDR1 SGHDT and CDR2 YYEEEE. The CDR3 sequence: CASSLAGEEKLFF. The CDR3 DNA reads as TGTGCCAGCAGCTTGGCGGGAGAAGAAAAACTGTTTTTT.

This clonotype was picked up many times. The chain recombines TRBV4-2 with TRBJ2-3, with TRBD2 as a possible D gene (6 bases). The CDR3 extends over 15 amino acids. V was shortened by 4 bases and J by 6 bases, with 17 bases between the two germline ends. Germline CDR1 is LGHNA and CDR2 is YNFKEQ. CDR3: CASSPRKGGDDTQYF. DNA of the CDR3: TGTGCCAGCAGCCCAAGAAAGGGCGGGGACGATACGCAGTATTTT.

This clonotype was seen ten or more times. J is TRBJ2-2 and V is TRBV28; D unclear. The germline V and J ends were trimmed by 5 bases and 0 bases, with 13 bases remaining between them. The V gene's germline CDR1 is MDHEN and CDR2 SYDVKM. The CDR3 covers 16 residues. This CDR3 is CASSPSEASNTGELFF. CDR3 coding DNA: TGTGCCAGCAGTCCCTCCGAGGCTTCGAACACCGGGGAGCTGTTTTTT.

Many counts were recorded for this clonotype. The rearrangement links TRBV5-5 to TRBJ1-1, with unresolved D. Germline V lookup: CDR1 SGHKS, CDR2 YYEKEE (reference sequence). There are 14 residues in the CDR3. The germline V and J ends were trimmed by 0 bases and 0 bases, with 6 bases remaining between them. The CDR3 DNA follows: TGTGCCAGCAGCTTGGAAAGGGTGAACACTGAAGCTTTCTTT. It yields the protein CASSLERVNTEAFF.

The table lists this clonotype with many counts. The V call is TRBV6-6, the J call TRBJ1-1, with D tentatively TRBD1 (5 bases). CDR3 length: 13 residues. The germline V gene encodes CDR1 MNHNY and CDR2 SVGAGI (reference sequence). The V end was cut by 6 bases, the J end by 1 base, with 9 bases between. CDR3 in DNA: TGTGCCAGCAGATCCGGGGGGAACACTGAAGCTTTCTTT. Residues: CASRSGGNTEAFF.

A word on this clonotype: Germline and junction disagree at one end, which may indicate a read error. The chain is built from TRBV7-8 and TRBJ1-5; 7 nucleotides align to TRBD1. Germline CDR1 SGHVS, CDR2 FQNEAQ. The CDR3 contains 14 residues. The CDR3, as DNA: TGTACCAGCAGCCTCCGAACAGGGGATCAGCCCCAGCATTTT. It specifies CTSSLRTGDQPQHF.

Turning to this clonotype: A much more abundant neighbour one base away suggests this may be a read error. This chain uses TRBV10-3 with TRBJ2-1; D unresolved. Trimming stripped 4 bases from V and 10 bases from J, with 11 bases between. The CDR3 spans 12 residues. Germline V lookup: CDR1 ENHRY, CDR2 SYGVKD. The DNA of the CDR3 is TGTGCCATCAGTGGCCTTTCGGGCGAGCAGTTCTTC. This codes for CAISGLSGEQFF.

The chain links TRBV7-2 to TRBJ2-3; 14 nucleotides line up with TRBD2. The CDR3 loop spans 16 amino acids. The V segment lost 5 bases and the J segment 1 base; nucleotides outside the gene matches: 2. Germline-derived CDR1 and CDR2 are SGHTA and FQGNSA. In nucleotides, the CDR3 is TGTGCCAGCAGCACGACTAGCGGGGGGGGCACAGATACGCAGTATTTT. It codes for CASSTTSGGGTDTQYF.